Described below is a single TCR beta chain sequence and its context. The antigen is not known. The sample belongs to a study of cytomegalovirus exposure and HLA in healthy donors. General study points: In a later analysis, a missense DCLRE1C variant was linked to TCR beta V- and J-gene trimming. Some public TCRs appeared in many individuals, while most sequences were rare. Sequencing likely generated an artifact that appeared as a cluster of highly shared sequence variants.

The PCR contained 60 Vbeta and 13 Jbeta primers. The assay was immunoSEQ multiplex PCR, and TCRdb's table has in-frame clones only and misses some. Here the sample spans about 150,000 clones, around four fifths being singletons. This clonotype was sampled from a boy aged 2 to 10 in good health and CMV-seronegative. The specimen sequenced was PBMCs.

CDR3 region: CASSLSTGEAFF. The CDR3 DNA reads as TGTGCCAGCAGCTTATCGACAGGCGAAGCTTTCTTT. The chain carries TRBV7-9 and TRBJ1-1; D perhaps matches TRBD1 (6 bases). V was shortened by 2 bases and J by 8 bases, with 9 bases between the two germline ends. CDR1 SEHNR and CDR2 FQNEAQ come from the germline V gene (reference sequence). The CDR3 has 12 amino acids.